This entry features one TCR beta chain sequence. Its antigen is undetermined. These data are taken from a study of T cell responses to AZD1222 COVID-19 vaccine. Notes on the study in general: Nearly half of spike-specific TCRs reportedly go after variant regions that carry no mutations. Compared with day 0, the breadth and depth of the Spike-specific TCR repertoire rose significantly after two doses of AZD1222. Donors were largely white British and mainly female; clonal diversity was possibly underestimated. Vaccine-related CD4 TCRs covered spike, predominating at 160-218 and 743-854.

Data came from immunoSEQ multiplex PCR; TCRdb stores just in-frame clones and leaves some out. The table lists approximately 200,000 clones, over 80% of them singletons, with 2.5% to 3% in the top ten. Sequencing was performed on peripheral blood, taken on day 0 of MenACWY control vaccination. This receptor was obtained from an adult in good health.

The CDR3 loop is CASSQAPGLRNYGYTF. The CDR3 DNA is TGCGCCAGCAGCCAAGCCCCGGGACTTCGGAACTATGGCTACACCTTC. The V call is TRBV4-1, the J call TRBJ1-2; maybe TRBD1 (5 bases). Per the germline V gene, CDR1 is MGHRA and CDR2 is YSYEKL. V lost 1 base and J lost 2, with 14 bases in between. The CDR3 runs to 16 residues.